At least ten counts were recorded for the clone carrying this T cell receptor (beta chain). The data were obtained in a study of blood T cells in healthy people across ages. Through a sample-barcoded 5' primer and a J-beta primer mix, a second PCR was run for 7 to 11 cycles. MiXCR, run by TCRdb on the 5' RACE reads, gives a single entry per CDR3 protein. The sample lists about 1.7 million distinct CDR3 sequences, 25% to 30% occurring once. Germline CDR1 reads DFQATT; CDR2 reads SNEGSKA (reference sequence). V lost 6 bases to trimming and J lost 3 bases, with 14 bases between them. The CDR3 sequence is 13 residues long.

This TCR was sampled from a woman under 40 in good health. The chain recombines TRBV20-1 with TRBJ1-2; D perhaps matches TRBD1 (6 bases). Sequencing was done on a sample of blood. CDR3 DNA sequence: TGCAGTGCGACAGGAGGGTCTGACTATGGCTACACCTTC. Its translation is CSATGGSDYGYTF.